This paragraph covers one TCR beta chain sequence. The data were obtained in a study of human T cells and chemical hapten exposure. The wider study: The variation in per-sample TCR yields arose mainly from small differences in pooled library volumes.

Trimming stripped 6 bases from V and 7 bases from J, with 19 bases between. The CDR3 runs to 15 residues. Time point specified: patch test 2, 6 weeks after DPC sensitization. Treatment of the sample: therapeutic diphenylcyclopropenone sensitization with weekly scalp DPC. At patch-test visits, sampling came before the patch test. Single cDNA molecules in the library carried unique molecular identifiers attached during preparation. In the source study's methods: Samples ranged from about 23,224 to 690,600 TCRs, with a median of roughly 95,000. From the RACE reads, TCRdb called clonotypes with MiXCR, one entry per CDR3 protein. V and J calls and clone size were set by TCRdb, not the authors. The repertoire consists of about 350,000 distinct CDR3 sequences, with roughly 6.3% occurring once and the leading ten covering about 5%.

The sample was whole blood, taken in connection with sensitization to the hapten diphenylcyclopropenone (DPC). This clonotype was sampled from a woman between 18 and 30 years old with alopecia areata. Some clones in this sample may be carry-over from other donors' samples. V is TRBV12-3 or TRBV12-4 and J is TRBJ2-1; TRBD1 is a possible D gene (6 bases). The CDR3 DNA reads TGTGCCAGCAGCCTAACCGGGACAAATTCGAATGAGCAGTTCTTC. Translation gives CASSLTGTNSNEQFF.